This T cell receptor beta chain was sequenced for a study of T cells in Graves' hyperthyroidism and ophthalmopathy (dated by TCRdb to the late 2010s). At the level of the whole study: Peripheral blood was sampled at the time of initial diagnosis, prior to any treatment. To identify TCR V-J signatures that set the groups apart, the researchers used a discovery cohort of 90 to 100 patients, made up of approximately 43 with Graves' ophthalmopathy and about 59 with stable Graves' hyperthyroidism. Prospective prediction of ophthalmopathy was tested in an independent validation cohort of 18 to 20 hyperthyroidism patients and roughly 16 patients who later progressed to ophthalmopathy. The 100 or so discovery patients were randomly split 7:3 into training and test sets. In more than five Graves' hyperthyroidism patients, the study also compared T-cell repertoires from thyroid tissue with T-cell repertoires from blood. After blood sampling, hyperthyroidism patients were treated with methimazole at a starting dose of 30 mg daily, and ophthalmopathy patients were treated with high-dose intravenous methylprednisolone. The paper reports TCR Vbeta CDR3 sequencing of roughly 140 peripheral blood samples: around 45 ophthalmopathy, under 85 hyperthyroidism and 17 progressor patients.

Amplification of TCR beta CDR3 regions was carried out from RNA transcripts. The TCR CDR3 was subjected to a first round of RT-PCR using the HTBI primer set and the Qiagen OneStep RT-PCR kit. Libraries were constructed in a second round of multiplex PCR, after which size selection and purification were performed. Paired-end sequencing of the libraries was performed with 100 bp reads on an Illumina HiSeq2000. Processing in the source paper ran as follows. SOAPnuke was used to process the raw data, with reads discarded if the reads contained adapters or uncalled bases, had a mean Phred below 15, or lacked an exact constant-primer or identifier match. High-quality paired reads were merged with COPE v1.2.5, and unique nucleotide sequences were defined as clonotypes. Clonotypes were aligned to IMGT TRBV, TRBD and TRBJ reference segments using MiTCR v1.1. The analysis was restricted to V-J combinations with a frequency above 0.0001, which together covered over 99% of the repertoires. The TCS score was defined as F50 (clonal expansion) divided by E x V (chaos), with BLOSUM62-based TCRdist calculated between CDR3 peptides within each V-J. Welch's t-statistics and random forest reduced 500 to 550 V-J features to 13, which were used in a naive Bayes classifier (R e1071). In TCRdb, the public reads were trimmed at Q25 with fastp and aligned with MiXCR, with productive beta chains retained. Each record represents a unique CDR3 protein, reported with the most common genes and DNA among its rows. TCRdb, not the authors, supplied the V and J calls. In all, the sample holds 600,000 to 650,000 distinct CDR3 sequences, and around 16% of those were seen once. In total, the top ten clones hold approximately 3.9% of the sample.

A patient counted as having stable Graves' hyperthyroidism if no progression to ophthalmopathy occurred over 18 months of follow-up. Hyperthyroidism patients were aged 18 to 65 years and newly diagnosed, with disease duration of less than 2 months. Patients with uncontrolled infections, other autoimmune diseases, pregnancy or lactation were excluded. Diagnoses were based on clinical symptoms, serum thyroxine and TRAb, thyroid ultrasound and orbital computed tomography. PBMCs were separated from about 10 ml of fresh peripheral blood using Ficoll-Paque density gradient centrifugation. Trizol reagent was used to extract total RNA, and RNA quality was then checked on an Agilent 2100 Bioanalyzer. This clonotype was seen more than once but under ten times. Its antigen remains undetermined. Per-nucleotide qualities are absent, and no much larger clonotype sits a single base away. Points the paper makes about the study in general: A model built on a 13 V-J signature distinguished ophthalmopathy from stable hyperthyroidism, reaching roughly 88% sensitivity and around 81% specificity in cross-validation and 80%/75% in testing. In validation, the model predicted progression to ophthalmopathy a median of roughly 6.5 months before onset, with roughly 71% sensitivity and 72.22% specificity. Most expanded thyroid clonotypes (frequency above 0.001) were also detected in blood, suggesting blood repertoires may reflect thyroid immune responses. Sample size was not statistically predetermined, and blinding of investigators to group allocation was not performed.

This sequence originates from a woman aged 30 to 39 with Graves' hyperthyroidism. The sequenced sample was blood.

The nucleotide sequence reads as follows: TGCAGCGTTGTCTATCAGACTAGCGGGAACAATGAGCAGTTCTTC. Translated, it reads CSVVYQTSGNNEQFF. The V gene is TRBV29-1 and the J gene is TRBJ2-1; a stretch of 11 junction bases matches TRBD2. V ends up 4 bases short and J 5 bases short, with an unmatched junction base count of 7. The CDR3 starts with the cysteine, ends with the phenylalanine, and has 15 residues. CDR3 DNA only is kept here, 45 bases in frame from base 1. The germline V gene yields SQVTM for CDR1 and ANQGSEA for CDR2.